This T cell receptor beta chain was recovered during a study of blood T cells in healthy people across ages. A J-beta primer mix and a sample-barcoded 5' primer were used in a second PCR of roughly 6 to 11 cycles. MiXCR, run by TCRdb on the 5' RACE reads, gives a single entry per CDR3 protein. The table includes more than 650,000 distinct CDR3 sequences, about 53% detected once. CDR3 length: 14 amino acids. The V and J ends lost 1 base and 14 bases respectively, with 19 bases between them. Germline V gives CDR1 LGHDT, CDR2 YNNKEL (reference sequence). The sequence was obtained from a man at least 80 years old in good health. What was sequenced was blood. This chain uses TRBV3-1 with TRBJ2-3; TRBD2 is a possible D gene (6 bases). The CDR3 DNA follows: TGTGCCAGCAGCCAAGCCGGGGGTTTCTTTGAGGCGTATTTT. The encoded protein is CASSQAGGFFEAYF.